There are many counts of the clone carrying this T cell receptor beta chain. The antigen is unknown. Amplification of TCR alpha and beta CDR3 regions from RNA used iRepertoire nested multiplex PCR. TCRdb re-derived calls from the multiplex PCR reads in MiXCR, one entry per CDR3 protein. The sample lists under 130,000 distinct CDR3 sequences, around 31% seen once, with approximately 46% in the top ten. Trimming cost V 8 bases and J 7 bases, with 17 bases left between them. Germline V gene lookup returns CDR1 MNHNS and CDR2 SASEGT. The CDR3 runs to 13 residues. The record originates from a study of glioma-infiltrating T cells. Study results and limitations: Non-neoplastic patients had below-expected tissue-blood divergence, while all gliomas exceeded expectation.

The rearrangement joins TRBV6-1 to TRBJ1-1, with D possibly matching TRBD1 (5 bases). The origin of this receptor is a human donor with low-grade glioma or glioblastoma, undergoing nonglioma brain surgery, or in good health (not recorded which). Sample: glioma tissue, nonneoplastic brain tissue, or PBMCs (not recorded which). The DNA for the CDR3 is TGTGCCAGCGTGAGGGGAGGGAGAGGTGAAGCTTTCTTT. It translates to CASVRGGRGEAFF.